This T cell receptor (beta chain) was identified in a study of blood T cell repertoires in COVID-19. CDR1 is MNHNS and CDR2 is SASEGT in the germline V gene. The CDR3 consists of 13 residues. Trimming shortened V by 4 bases and J by 10 bases, and 14 bases separated the two germline ends. Assay: immunoSEQ multiplex PCR; the TCRdb copy retains only in-frame clones and omits some. The sample includes about 440,000 clones, about 87% seen only once; the top ten take over 10%. The V gene is TRBV6-1, the J gene TRBJ2-1, with D tentatively TRBD2 (6 bases). The sequenced sample was peripheral blood. This sequence was found in a woman in her fifties or sixties with COVID-19, enrolled during active disease. This chain's CDR3 is CASSARLDGEQFF. CDR3 sequence (DNA): TGTGCCAGCAGTGCGCGACTAGACGGCGAGCAGTTCTTC.